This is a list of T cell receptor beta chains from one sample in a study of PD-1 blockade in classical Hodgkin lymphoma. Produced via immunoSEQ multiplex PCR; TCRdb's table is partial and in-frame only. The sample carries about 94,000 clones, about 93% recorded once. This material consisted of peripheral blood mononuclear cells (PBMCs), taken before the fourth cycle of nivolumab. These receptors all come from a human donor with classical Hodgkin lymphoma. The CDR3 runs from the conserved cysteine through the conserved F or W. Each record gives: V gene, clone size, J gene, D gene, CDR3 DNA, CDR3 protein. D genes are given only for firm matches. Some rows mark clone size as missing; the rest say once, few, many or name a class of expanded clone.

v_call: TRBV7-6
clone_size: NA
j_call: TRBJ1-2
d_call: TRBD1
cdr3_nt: TGTGCCAGCAGCCCCGGACAGGGGCCTAACTATGGCTACACCTTC
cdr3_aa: CASSPGQGPNYGYTF

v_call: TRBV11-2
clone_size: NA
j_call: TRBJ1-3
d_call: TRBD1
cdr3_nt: TGTGCCAGCAGCTTAGAAGGGACAGGGGCTTCGTGGAACACCATATATTTT
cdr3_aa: CASSLEGTGASWNTIYF

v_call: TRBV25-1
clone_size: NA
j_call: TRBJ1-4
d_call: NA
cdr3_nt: TGTGCCAGCAGTGAATCCAGGCCTGGGGCAAAACTGTTTTTT
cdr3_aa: CASSESRPGAKLFF

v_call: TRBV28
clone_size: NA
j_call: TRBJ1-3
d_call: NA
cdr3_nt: TGTGCCAGCAGTTTATACTTCAGGGCTAGTGGAAACACCATATATTTT
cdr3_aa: CASSLYFRASGNTIYF

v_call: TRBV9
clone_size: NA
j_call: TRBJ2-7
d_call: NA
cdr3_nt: TGTGCCAGCAGCGCGAAAGTAGCGGGACAGTACGAGCAGTACTTC
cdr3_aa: CASSAKVAGQYEQYF

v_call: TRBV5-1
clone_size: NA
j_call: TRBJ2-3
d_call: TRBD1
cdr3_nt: TGCGCCAGCAGCTGGGAGAGTGACAGGGGAATCACAGATACGCAGTATTTT
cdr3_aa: CASSWESDRGITDTQYF

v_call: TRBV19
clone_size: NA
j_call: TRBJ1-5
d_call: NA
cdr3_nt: TGTGCCAGTAGTCTCTCCCAGGGTAGTAGCAATCAGCCCCAGCATTTT
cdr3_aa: CASSLSQGSSNQPQHF

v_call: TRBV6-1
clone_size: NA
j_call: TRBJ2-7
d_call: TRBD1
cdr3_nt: TGTGCCAGCAGCCCATTCCGGGACAGCTCCTACGAGCAGTACTTC
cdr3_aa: CASSPFRDSSYEQYF

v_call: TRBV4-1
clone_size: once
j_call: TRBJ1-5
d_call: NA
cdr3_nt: TGCGCCAGCAGCCAAGTAAATCAGCCCCAGCATTTT
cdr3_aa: CASSQVNQPQHF

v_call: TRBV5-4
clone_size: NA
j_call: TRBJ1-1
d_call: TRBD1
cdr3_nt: TGTGCCAGCAGCCCGGACAGGGGGAGCACTGAAGCTTTCTTT
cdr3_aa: CASSPDRGSTEAFF

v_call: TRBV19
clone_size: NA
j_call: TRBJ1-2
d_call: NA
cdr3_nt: TGTGCCAGTAGTATAGATCGTACTAGAGGCTACACCTTC
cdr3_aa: CASSIDRTRGYTF

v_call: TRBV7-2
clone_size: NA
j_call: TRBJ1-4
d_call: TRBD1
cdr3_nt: TGTGCCAGCAGCTTAGATGGGGGACAGAGTCAGTTATTT
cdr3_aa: CASSLDGGQSQLF

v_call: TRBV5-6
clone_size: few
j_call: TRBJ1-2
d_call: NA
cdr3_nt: TGTGCCAGCAGCTTATATAGGTCGAGGGGCTACACCTTC
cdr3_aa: CASSLYRSRGYTF

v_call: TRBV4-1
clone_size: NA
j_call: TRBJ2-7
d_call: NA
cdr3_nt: TGCGCCAGCAGCCAAGATCGGGAAGGTATAACCTACGAGCAGTACTTC
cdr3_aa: CASSQDREGITYEQYF

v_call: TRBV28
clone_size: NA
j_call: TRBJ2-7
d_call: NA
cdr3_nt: TGTGCCAGCAGTTCCACAGCCTCAATCGGAAAATACGAGCAGTACTTC
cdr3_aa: CASSSTASIGKYEQYF

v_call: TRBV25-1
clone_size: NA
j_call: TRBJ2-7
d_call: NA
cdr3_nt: TGTGCCAGCAGTGAGAACAGGGTGGACGAGCAGTACTTC
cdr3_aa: CASSENRVDEQYF

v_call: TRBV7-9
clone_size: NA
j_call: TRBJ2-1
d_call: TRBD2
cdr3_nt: TGTGCCAGCAGCTTCGTTTCTCGTCTAGCGGGCGACTACAATGAGCAGTTCTTC
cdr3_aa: CASSFVSRLAGDYNEQFF

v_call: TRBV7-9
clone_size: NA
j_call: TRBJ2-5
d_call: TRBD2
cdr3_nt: TGTGCCAGCAGCTTAGAGCTGGGACTAGCGGAGACCCGGCAAGAGACCCAGTACTTC
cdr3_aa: CASSLELGLAETRQETQYF

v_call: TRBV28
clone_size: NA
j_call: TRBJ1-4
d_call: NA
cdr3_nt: TGTGCCAGCAGTTTAATGGGGGGTATTAATGAAAAACTGTTTTTT
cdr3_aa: CASSLMGGINEKLFF

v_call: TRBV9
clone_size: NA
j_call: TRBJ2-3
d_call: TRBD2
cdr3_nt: TGTGCCAGCAGCGTCGGCGGGAGGAGCACAGATACGCAGTATTTT
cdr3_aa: CASSVGGRSTDTQYF

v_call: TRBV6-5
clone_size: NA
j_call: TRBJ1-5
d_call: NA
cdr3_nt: TGTGCCAGCAGTTGGACGGAGAATCAGCCCCAGCATTTT
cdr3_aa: CASSWTENQPQHF

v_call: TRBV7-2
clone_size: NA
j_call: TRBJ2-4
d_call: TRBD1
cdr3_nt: TGTGCCAGCAGCTTAGAAGGCAGGGGGCAGGACATTCAGTACTTC
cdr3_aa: CASSLEGRGQDIQYF

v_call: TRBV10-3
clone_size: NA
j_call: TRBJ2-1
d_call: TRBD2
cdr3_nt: TGTGCCATCAGTAAAATAGCGGGGAAAGGCTACAATGAGCAGTTCTTC
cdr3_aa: CAISKIAGKGYNEQFF

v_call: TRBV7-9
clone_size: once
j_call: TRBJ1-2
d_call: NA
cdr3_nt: TGTGCCAGCAGCTTCTCCTCACTTCGGGGACCCCACTATGGCTACACCTTC
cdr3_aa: CASSFSSLRGPHYGYTF

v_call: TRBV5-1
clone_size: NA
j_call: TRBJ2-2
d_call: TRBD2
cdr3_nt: TGCGCCAGCAGCTTGAAACTAGCGGGAGAGGCCGGGGAGCTGTTTTTT
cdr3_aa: CASSLKLAGEAGELFF

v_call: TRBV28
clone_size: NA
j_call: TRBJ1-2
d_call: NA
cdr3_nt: TGTGCCAGCAGCCGGACGGGCCCAAGGGGCTACACCTTC
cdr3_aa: CASSRTGPRGYTF

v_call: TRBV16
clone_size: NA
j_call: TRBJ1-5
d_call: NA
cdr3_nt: TGTGCCAGCAGCCAAGGGCAAAATAGCAATCAGCCCCAGCATTTT
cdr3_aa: CASSQGQNSNQPQHF

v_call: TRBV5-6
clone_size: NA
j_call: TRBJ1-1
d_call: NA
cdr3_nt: TGTGCCAGCAGCTTGGCACCGGGGGGCACTGAAGCTTTCTTT
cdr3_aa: CASSLAPGGTEAFF

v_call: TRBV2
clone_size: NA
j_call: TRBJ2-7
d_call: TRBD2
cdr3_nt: TGTGCCAGCAGAGGAGCGGGAGAACCCCCTGAGCAGTACTTC
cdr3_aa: CASRGAGEPPEQYF

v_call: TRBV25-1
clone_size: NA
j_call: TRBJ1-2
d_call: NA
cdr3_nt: TGTGCCAGCAGTGACCTGGGGTTCGGCTATGGCTACACCTTC
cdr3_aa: CASSDLGFGYGYTF

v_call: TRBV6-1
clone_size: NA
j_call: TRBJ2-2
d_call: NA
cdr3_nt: TGTGCCAGCAGTGAAATCGGGGGGACAGTCAACACCGGGGAGCTGTTTTTT
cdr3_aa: CASSEIGGTVNTGELFF

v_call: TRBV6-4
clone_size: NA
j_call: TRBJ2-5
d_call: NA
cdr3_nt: TGTGCCAGCAGTCCAGGGTCCCAAGAGACCCAGTACTTC
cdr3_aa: CASSPGSQETQYF

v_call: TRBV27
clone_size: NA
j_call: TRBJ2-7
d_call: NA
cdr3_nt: TGTGCCAGCAGTTTTGTAGGGGAAGAATACGAGCAGTACTTC
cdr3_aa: CASSFVGEEYEQYF

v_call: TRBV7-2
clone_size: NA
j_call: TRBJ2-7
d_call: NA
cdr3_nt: TGTGCCAGCAGCTTAGTAGGCGGATACGAGCAGTACTTC
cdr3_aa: CASSLVGGYEQYF

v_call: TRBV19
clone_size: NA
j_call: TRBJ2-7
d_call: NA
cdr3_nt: TGTGCCAGTAGTATGAGTACCTCCTACGAGCAGTACTTC
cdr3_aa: CASSMSTSYEQYF

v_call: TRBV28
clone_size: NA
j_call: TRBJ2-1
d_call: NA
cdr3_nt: TGTGCCAGCAGTCCCACCAGGGGCGGGAATGAGCAGTTCTTC
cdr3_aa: CASSPTRGGNEQFF

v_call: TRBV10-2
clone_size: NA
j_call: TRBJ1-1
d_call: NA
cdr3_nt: TGCGCCAGCAGTGATCGGGGCCCGAAGGCTTTCTTT
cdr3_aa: CASSDRGPKAFF

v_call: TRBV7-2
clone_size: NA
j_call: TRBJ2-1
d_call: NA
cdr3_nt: TGTGCCAGCAGCTTAGCAGGGGCAAGGTACAATGAGCAGTTCTTC
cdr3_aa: CASSLAGARYNEQFF

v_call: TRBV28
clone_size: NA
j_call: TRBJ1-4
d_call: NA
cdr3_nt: TGTGCCAGCAGTGGAACGCAGGGTAATGAAAAACTGTTTTTT
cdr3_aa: CASSGTQGNEKLFF

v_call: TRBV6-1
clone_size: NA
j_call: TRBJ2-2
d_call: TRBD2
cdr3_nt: TGTGCCAGCAGTGAAAGGCTGCGGGAGGGGGCCGGGGAGCTGTTTTTT
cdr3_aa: CASSERLREGAGELFF

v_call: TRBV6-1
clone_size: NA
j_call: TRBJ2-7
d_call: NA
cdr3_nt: TGTGCCAGCAGTGAATCGGGGGCCTCCTACGAGCAGTACTTC
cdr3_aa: CASSESGASYEQYF

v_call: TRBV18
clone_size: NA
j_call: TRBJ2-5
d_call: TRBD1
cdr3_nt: TGTGCCAGCTCACCACCGGGGACAGGGGTGTACCAAGAGACCCAGTACTTC
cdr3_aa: CASSPPGTGVYQETQYF

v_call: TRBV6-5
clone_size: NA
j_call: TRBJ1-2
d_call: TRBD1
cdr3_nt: TGTGCCAGCAGTTACAGCGGACAGGGCGACTATGGCTACACCTTC
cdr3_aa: CASSYSGQGDYGYTF

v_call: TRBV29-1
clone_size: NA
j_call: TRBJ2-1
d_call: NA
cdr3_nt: TGCAGCGCCCAATACAATGAGCAGTTCTTC
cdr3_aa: CSAQYNEQFF

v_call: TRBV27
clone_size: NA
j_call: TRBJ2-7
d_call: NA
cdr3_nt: TGTGCCAGCAGTTTAAAGTGGCCGGGGCAGGGGAGCTCCTACGAGCAGTACTTC
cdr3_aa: CASSLKWPGQGSSYEQYF

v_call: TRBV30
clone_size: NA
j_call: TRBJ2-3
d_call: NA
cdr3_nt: TGTGCCTGGAGTGGAGGAGGCAGGGGGAGGGATACGCAGTATTTT
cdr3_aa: CAWSGGGRGRDTQYF